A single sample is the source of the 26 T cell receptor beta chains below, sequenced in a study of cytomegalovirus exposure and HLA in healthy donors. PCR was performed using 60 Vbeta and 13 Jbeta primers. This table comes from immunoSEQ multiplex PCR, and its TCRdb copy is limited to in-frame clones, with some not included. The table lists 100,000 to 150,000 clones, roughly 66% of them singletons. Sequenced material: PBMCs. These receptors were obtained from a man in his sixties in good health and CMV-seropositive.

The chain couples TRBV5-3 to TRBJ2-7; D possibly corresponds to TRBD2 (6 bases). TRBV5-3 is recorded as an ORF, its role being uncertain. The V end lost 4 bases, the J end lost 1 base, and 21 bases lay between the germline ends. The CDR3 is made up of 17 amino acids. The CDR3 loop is CARSMGGAVRTSYEQYF. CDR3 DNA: TGTGCCAGAAGCATGGGCGGGGCAGTTCGAACTTCCTACGAGCAGTACTTC.

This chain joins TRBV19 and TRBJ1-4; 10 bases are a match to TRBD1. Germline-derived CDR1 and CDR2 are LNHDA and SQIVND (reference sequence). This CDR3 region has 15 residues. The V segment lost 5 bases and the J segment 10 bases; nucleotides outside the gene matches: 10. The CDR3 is CASSAQPGQGRKLFF. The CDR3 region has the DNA TGTGCCAGTAGTGCCCAACCGGGACAGGGGAGAAAACTGTTTTTT.

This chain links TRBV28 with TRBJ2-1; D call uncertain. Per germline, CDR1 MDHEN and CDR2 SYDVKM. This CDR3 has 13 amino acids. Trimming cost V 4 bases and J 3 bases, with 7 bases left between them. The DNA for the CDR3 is TGTGCCAGCAGTTATCGGGTCTACAATGAGCAGTTCTTC. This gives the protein CASSYRVYNEQFF.

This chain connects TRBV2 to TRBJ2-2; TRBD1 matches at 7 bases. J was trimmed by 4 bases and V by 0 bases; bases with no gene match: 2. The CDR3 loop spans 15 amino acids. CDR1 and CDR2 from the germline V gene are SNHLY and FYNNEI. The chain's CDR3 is CASSEARGPTGELFF. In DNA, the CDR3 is TGTGCCAGCAGTGAAGCGAGGGGGCCCACCGGGGAGCTGTTTTTT.

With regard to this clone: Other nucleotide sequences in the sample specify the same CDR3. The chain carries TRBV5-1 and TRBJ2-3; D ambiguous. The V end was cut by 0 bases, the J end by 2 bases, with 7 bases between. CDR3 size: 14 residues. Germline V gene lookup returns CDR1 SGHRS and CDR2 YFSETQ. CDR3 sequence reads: CASSLGQDTDTQYF. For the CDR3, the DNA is TGCGCCAGCAGCTTGGGGCAGGACACAGATACGCAGTATTTT.

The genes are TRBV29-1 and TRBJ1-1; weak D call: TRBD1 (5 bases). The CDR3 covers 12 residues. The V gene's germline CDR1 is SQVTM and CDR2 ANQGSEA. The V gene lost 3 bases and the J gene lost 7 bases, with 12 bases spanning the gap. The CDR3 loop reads CSVDRRQGEAFF. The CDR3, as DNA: TGCAGCGTTGATAGGCGGCAGGGTGAAGCTTTCTTT.

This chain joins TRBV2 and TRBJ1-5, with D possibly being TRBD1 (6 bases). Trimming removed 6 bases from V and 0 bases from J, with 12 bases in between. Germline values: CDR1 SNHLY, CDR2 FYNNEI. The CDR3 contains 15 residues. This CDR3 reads CASSYQGSSNQPQHF. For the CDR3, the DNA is TGTGCCAGCAGCTACCAGGGGAGTAGCAATCAGCCCCAGCATTTT.

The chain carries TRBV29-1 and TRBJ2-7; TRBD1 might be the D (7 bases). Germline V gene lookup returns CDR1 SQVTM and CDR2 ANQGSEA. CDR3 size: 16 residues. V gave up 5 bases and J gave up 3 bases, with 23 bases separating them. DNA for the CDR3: TGCAGCGTTAGAACGGCAGGGGGGATGGGGGGCTACGAGCAGTACTTC. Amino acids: CSVRTAGGMGGYEQYF.

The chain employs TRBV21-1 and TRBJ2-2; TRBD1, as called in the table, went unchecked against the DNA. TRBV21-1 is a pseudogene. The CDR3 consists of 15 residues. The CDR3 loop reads CASSTYRTFTGELFF. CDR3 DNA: TGTGCCAGCAGCACCTACAGGACGTTCACCGGGGAGCTGTTTTTT.

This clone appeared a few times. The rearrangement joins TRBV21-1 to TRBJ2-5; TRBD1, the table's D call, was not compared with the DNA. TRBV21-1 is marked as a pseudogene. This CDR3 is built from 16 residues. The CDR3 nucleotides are TGTGCCAGCAGCGTAAGTGACAGGGGCAATAAAGAGACCCAGTACTTC. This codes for CASSVSDRGNKETQYF.

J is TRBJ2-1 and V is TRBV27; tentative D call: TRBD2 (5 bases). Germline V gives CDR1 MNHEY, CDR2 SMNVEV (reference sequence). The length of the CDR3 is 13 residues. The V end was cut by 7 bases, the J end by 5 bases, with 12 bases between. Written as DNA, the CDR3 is TGTGCCAGCAATCGAGGGCGAGACAATGAGCAGTTCTTC. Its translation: CASNRGRDNEQFF.

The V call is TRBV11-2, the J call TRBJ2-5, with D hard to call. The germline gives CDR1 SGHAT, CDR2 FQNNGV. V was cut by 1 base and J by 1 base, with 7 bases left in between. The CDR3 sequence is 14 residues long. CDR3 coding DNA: TGTGCCAGCAGCTTAGCGGTAATCCAAGAGACCCAGTACTTC. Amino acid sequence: CASSLAVIQETQYF.

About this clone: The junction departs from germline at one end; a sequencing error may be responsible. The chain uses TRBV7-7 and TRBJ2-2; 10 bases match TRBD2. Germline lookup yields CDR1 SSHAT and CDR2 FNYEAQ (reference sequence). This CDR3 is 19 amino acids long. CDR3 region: CASSLAPPASGGLTGELFF. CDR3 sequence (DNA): TGTGCTAGCAGCTTAGCCCCCCCGGCTAGCGGGGGATTAACCGGGGAGCTGTTTTTT.

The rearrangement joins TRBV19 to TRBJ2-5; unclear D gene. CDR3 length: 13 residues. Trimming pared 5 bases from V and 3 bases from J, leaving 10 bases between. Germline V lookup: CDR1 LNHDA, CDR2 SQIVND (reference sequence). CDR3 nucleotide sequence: TGTGCCAGTAGTTTGACTCCGGAAGAGACCCAGTACTTC. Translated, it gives CASSLTPEETQYF.

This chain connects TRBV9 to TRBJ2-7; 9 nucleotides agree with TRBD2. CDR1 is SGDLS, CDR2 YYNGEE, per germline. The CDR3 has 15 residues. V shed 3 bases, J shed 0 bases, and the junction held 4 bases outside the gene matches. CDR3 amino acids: CASSESGGYSYEQYF. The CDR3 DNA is TGTGCCAGCAGCGAGAGCGGGGGGTACTCCTACGAGCAGTACTTC.

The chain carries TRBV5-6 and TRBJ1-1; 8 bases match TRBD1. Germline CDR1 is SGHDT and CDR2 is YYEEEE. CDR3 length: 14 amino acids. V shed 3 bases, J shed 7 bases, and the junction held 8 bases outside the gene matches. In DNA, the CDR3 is TGTGCCAGCAGCTCACAGACAGGGGCGAGTGAAGCTTTCTTT. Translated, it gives CASSSQTGASEAFF.

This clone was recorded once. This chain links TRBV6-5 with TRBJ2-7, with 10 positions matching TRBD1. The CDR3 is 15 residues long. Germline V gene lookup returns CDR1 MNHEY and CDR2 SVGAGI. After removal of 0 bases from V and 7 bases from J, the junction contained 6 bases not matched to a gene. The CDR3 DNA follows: TGTGCCAGCAGTTACTCGGGGACAGGGGTTGAGGAGCAGTACTTC. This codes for CASSYSGTGVEEQYF.

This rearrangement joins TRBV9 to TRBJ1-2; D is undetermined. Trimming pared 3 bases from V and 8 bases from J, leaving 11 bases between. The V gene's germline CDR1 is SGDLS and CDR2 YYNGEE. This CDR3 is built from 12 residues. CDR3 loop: CASSDLRRGYTF. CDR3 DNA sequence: TGTGCCAGCAGCGACTTAAGGCGGGGCTACACCTTC.

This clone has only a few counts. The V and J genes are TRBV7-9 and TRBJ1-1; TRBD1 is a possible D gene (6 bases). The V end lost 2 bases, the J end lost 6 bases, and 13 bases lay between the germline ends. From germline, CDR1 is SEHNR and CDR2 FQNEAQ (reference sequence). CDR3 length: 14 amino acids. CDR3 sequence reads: CASSLTQGAAEAFF. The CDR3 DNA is TGTGCCAGCAGCTTAACACAGGGCGCAGCTGAAGCTTTCTTT.

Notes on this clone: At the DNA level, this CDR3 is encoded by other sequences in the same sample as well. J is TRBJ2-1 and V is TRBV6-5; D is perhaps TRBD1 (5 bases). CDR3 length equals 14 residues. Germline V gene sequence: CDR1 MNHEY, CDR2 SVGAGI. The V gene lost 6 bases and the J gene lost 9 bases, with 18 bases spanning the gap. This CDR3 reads CASSPTSTRGEQFF. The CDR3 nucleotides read TGTGCCAGCAGCCCGACATCTACAAGGGGTGAGCAGTTCTTC.

CDR3 sequence: CASSFQRFSGANVLTF. The CDR3 DNA sequence: TGTGCCAGCAGCTTCCAGAGGTTCTCTGGGGCCAACGTCCTGACTTTC. J is TRBJ2-6 and V is TRBV11-2, with unresolved D. The CDR3 is made up of 16 amino acids. CDR1 and CDR2 (germline): SGHAT, FQNNGV. Trimming shortened V by 3 bases and J by 0 bases, and 9 bases separated the two germline ends.

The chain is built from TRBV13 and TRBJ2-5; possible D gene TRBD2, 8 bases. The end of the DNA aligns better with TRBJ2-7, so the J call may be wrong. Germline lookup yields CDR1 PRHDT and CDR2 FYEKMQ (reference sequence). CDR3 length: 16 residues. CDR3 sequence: CASSLGGGGTVSEQYF. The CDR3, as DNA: TGTGCCAGCAGCTTAGGCGGGGGGGGGACAGTCTCCGAGCAGTACTTC.

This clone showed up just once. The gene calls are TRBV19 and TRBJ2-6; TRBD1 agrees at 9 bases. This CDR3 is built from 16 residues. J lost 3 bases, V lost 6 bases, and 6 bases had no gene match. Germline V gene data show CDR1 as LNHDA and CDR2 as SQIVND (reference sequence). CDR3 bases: TGTGCCAGTAGGGCGGGACAGGGTGGTGGGGCCAACGTCCTGACTTTC. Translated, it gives CASRAGQGGGANVLTF. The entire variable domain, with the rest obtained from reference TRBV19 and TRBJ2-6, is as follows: DGGITQSPKYLFRKEGQNVTLSCEQNLNHDAMYWYRQDPGQGLRLIYYSQIVNDFQKGDIAEGYSVSREKKESFPLTVTSAQKNPTAFYLCASRAGQGGGANVLTFGAGSRLTVL.

The CDR3 reads CASSPTSGGAGELFF. The CDR3 nucleotides read TGTGCCAGCAGTCCGACTAGCGGGGGGGCCGGGGAGCTGTTTTTT. This chain uses TRBV2 with TRBJ2-2; TRBD2 matches at 14 bases. The trim removed 5 bases at V and 6 bases at J, leaving 2 bases unmatched. The CDR3 has 15 residues. CDR1 is SNHLY and CDR2 is FYNNEI in the germline V gene. Filled out from reference TRBV2 and TRBJ2-2, the complete variable domain reads EPEVTQTPSHQVTQMGQEVILRCVPISNHLYFYWYRQILGQKVEFLVSFYNNEISEKSEIFDDQFSVERPDGSNFTLKIRSTKLEDSAMYFCASSPTSGGAGELFFGEGSRLTVL.

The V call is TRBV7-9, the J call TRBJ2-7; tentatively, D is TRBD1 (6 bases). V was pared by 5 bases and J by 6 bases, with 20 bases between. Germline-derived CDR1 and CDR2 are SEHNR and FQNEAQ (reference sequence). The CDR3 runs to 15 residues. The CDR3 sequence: CASSAPETGGGEQYF. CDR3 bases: TGTGCCAGCAGCGCTCCGGAGACAGGAGGCGGCGAGCAGTACTTC.

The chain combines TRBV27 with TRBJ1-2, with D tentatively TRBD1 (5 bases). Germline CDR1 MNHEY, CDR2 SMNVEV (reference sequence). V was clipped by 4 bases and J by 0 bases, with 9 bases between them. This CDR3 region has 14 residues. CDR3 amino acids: CASSWAGPNYGYTF. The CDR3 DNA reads TGTGCCAGCAGTTGGGCGGGACCTAACTATGGCTACACCTTC.